This paragraph covers one TCR beta chain sequence. The antigen is not known. In germline, CDR1 is GTSNPN, CDR2 SVGIG (reference sequence). CDR3 length: 14 residues. The germline V and J ends were trimmed by 7 bases and 2 bases, with 18 bases remaining between them. This table comes from immunoSEQ multiplex PCR, and its TCRdb copy is limited to in-frame clones, with some not included. Seen here are 2 million to 3 million clones, approximately 90% observed once, and the top ten hold roughly 0.15%. The source of the sample is a study of shared clonotypes between healthy human individuals. Study information: In total, the donors were a couple of women and a few men aged 18 to 49.

Study findings and constraints: Clonotypes shared by all four sorted-subset donors had higher generation probabilities than non-shared clonotypes. A few donors showed sharing of approximately 4.7% of naive CD4 clonotypes.

The sequence was collected from a man between 18 and 29 years old in good health. Sequencing input: naive CD4+ T cells sorted from blood. Subset described: CD45RA+ positively selected. The V call is TRBV30, the J call TRBJ2-7, with D possibly being TRBD2 (5 bases). CDR3: CALEREGFTYEQYF. The CDR3 DNA sequence: TGTGCCTTGGAGCGCGAGGGTTTCACCTACGAGCAGTACTTC.